This is a list of T cell receptor beta chains from one sample in a study of blood T cell repertoires in COVID-19. Libraries were prepared by immunoSEQ multiplex PCR; TCRdb keeps only in-frame clonotypes and omits some of them. The sample lists a few hundred thousand clones, 80% to 90% occurring once. Material for sequencing was PBMCs or T cells enriched from blood (not recorded which). These receptors were taken from a man aged 30-40 years who had recovered from COVID-19. Each CDR3 is given with its conserved first and last residue. The D gene is left open where the match is weak. Not all rows give a size; the values are once, few, many and, for expanded clones, a class.

size: NA; V: TRBV3-1/TRBV3-2; D: TRBD2; J: TRBJ2-2; CDR3: CASSLAGVYTGELFF; DNA: TGTGCCAGCAGTCTAGCGGGAGTCTACACCGGGGAGCTGTTTTTT
size: NA; V: TRBV7-9; D: NA; J: TRBJ2-7; CDR3: CASSGTRTGFSYEQYF; DNA: TGTGCCAGCAGCGGGACTCGGACAGGATTTTCCTACGAGCAGTACTTC
size: NA; V: TRBV6-5; D: NA; J: TRBJ2-2; CDR3: CATQSSGIPGELFF; DNA: TGTGCCACCCAGTCCTCAGGGATTCCCGGGGAGCTGTTTTTT
size: many; V: TRBV7-6; D: NA; J: TRBJ2-7; CDR3: CASSLEIRDYEQYF; DNA: TGTGCCAGCAGCCTAGAGATCAGGGACTACGAGCAGTACTTC
size: NA; V: TRBV19; D: NA; J: TRBJ1-5; CDR3: CASSIRAERGQPQHF; DNA: TGTGCCAGTAGTATACGGGCTGAAAGGGGACAGCCCCAGCATTTT
size: NA; V: TRBV19; D: NA; J: TRBJ1-5; CDR3: CASRRDTRGNQPQHF; DNA: TGTGCCAGTAGGAGGGACACCAGGGGCAATCAGCCCCAGCATTTT
size: NA; V: TRBV4-1; D: NA; J: TRBJ1-4; CDR3: CASSQGSPNEKLFF; DNA: TGCGCCAGCAGCCAAGGTAGTCCTAATGAAAAACTGTTTTTT
size: once; V: TRBV27; D: NA; J: TRBJ2-6; CDR3: CASSLGGSGANVLTF; DNA: TGTGCCAGCAGCTTGGGAGGCTCTGGGGCCAACGTCCTGACTTTC
size: NA; V: TRBV18; D: TRBD1; J: TRBJ1-1; CDR3: CASSPQGAGPMNTEAFF; DNA: TGTGCCAGCTCACCACAGGGGGCCGGCCCTATGAACACTGAAGCTTTCTTT
size: few; V: TRBV18; D: NA; J: TRBJ2-5; CDR3: CASSPGRGRRSQETQYF; DNA: TGTGCCAGCTCACCGGGGCGGGGAAGAAGATCCCAAGAGACCCAGTACTTC